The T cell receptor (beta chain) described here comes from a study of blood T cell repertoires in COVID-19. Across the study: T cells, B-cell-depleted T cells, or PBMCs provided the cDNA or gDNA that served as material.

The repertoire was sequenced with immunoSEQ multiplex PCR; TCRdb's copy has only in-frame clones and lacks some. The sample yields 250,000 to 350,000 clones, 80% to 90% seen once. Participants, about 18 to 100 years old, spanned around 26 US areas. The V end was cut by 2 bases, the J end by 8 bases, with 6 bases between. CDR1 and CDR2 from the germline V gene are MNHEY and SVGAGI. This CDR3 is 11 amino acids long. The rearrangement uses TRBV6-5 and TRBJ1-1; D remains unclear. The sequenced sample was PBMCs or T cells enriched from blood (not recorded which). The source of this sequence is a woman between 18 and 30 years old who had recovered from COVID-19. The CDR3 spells CASSYVGEAFF. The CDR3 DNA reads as TGTGCCAGCAGTTACGTCGGGGAAGCTTTCTTT.